Sequencing of this TCR beta chain was carried out in a study of blood T cell repertoires in COVID-19. Study-wide context: The study drew acute and convalescent COVID-19 samples from the United States, Italy and Spain. In each case, the material was cDNA or gDNA derived from T cells, B-cell-depleted T cells, or PBMCs.

This CDR3 is 14 amino acids long. The germline V gene has CDR1 SEHNR and CDR2 FQNEAQ (reference sequence). The ends were cut back, 2 bases at V and 3 bases at J, with 10 bases in the middle. The authors' processing: Using reference gene primer amplification, nucleated cell counts were estimated. Assay: immunoSEQ multiplex PCR; the TCRdb copy retains only in-frame clones and omits some. The V and J calls and the clone size are those of that table, but D and trimming were determined from the DNA. The sample includes under 250,000 clones, around nine tenths seen only once; the top ten take under 7%. Sequenced sample: peripheral blood. The clonotype was recovered from a man aged 60-69 years who had recovered from COVID-19. This chain joins TRBV7-9 and TRBJ1-1; D is perhaps TRBD1 (6 bases). CDR3 loop: CASSLQGRDTEAFF. CDR3 sequence (DNA): TGTGCCAGCAGCTTACAGGGGCGGGACACTGAAGCTTTCTTT.